Included here is one T cell receptor (beta chain) sequence, with context. What it binds is unknown. This sample is drawn from a study of siplizumab effects on memory and regulatory T cells. TCRdb's table, derived via immunoSEQ multiplex PCR, lists solely in-frame clones and lacks some. The sample includes 9,500 to 15,000 clones, about 44% of them seen just once. The V end lost 10 bases, the J end lost 4 bases, and 19 bases lay between the germline ends. The germline V gene has CDR1 MNHNY and CDR2 SVGAGI (reference sequence). The CDR3 has 15 residues. The mixed lymphocyte reaction cells underwent coculture at 37°C for six to seven days.

This receptor was taken from a human donor in good health; the cells came from an allogeneic mixed lymphocyte reaction. Some clones in this sample may be carry-over from other donors' samples. Material for sequencing was CFSE-low (dividing) CD8+ T cells sorted from an allogeneic mixed lymphocyte reaction. The gene calls are TRBV6-6 and TRBJ2-2; D is unresolved. The CDR3 DNA follows: TGTGCCACCACCCTCTGGAATCGAGGCACCGGGGAGCTGTTTTTT. It encodes CATTLWNRGTGELFF.